This T cell receptor beta chain emerged from a study of T cells after posttransplantation cyclophosphamide. Findings of the study overall: After PTCy, TRB diversity resembled that of CNI/methotrexate controls. Blood and skin or GI T cell repertoires showed limited TRB overlap.

The naive gate required viable CD3+CD4+ or CD3+CD8+ cells with CCR7+CD45RA+CD45RO-CD95-CD27+CD28+ phenotype. On this clone itself: The antigen is undetermined.

Trimming left V 4 bases short and J 0 bases short, with 17 bases between. The CDR3 contains 18 residues. Per germline, CDR1 SGHRS and CDR2 YFSETQ. Some clones are missing from TCRdb's copy, which holds only in-frame ones; the method was immunoSEQ multiplex PCR. The data hold tens of thousands of clones, with roughly 90% observed a single time. The sequencing input was naive CD4+ T cells sorted from blood. The chain uses TRBV5-1 and TRBJ1-6; possibly TRBD1 for D (6 bases). The sequence derives from a young man in good health and a related stem cell transplant donor. The CDR3 here is CASSPRGRSSSYNSPLHF. CDR3 nucleotide sequence: TGCGCCAGCAGCCCCAGGGGACGGAGCAGCTCCTATAATTCACCCCTCCACTTT.